Presented here are 29 T cell receptor beta chains from one specimen sequenced in a study of T cells in Graves' hyperthyroidism and ophthalmopathy. TCR beta CDR3 regions were amplified from RNA. In the first-round RT-PCR of the TCR CDR3, the HTBI primer set was used. TCRdb recomputed calls from the multiplex PCR reads with MiXCR, one row per CDR3 protein. The sample carries hundreds of thousands of distinct CDR3 sequences, 38% recorded once. Specimen: blood. Receptors originate from a man aged 18 to 29 with Graves' hyperthyroidism.

The CDR3 DNA sequence: TGTGCCAGCAGTGAACGGGGGCAGGCCGCTAATGAAAAACTGTTTTTT. Translation: CASSERGQAANEKLFF. The V call is TRBV25-1, the J call TRBJ1-4, with D possibly being TRBD1 (6 bases). Between the trimmed V and J ends, which lost 2 bases and 3 bases, there was a span of 13 bases. This CDR3 spans 16 amino acids. The germline gives CDR1 MGHDK, CDR2 SYGVNS. The whole variable domain, filled in from reference TRBV25-1 and TRBJ1-4, reads EADIYQTPRYLVIGTGKKITLECSQTMGHDKMYWYQQDPGMELHLIHYSYGVNSTEKGDLSSESTVSRIRTEHFPLTLESARPSHTSQYLCASSERGQAANEKLFFGSGTQLSVL.

The sample holds many counts of this clonotype. The V call is TRBV25-1, the J call TRBJ1-5, with D hard to call. The length of the CDR3 is 11 residues. Germline V gives CDR1 MGHDK, CDR2 SYGVNS. The V and J ends lost 8 bases and 9 bases respectively, with 11 bases between them. This chain's CDR3 is CASASEGPQHF. The CDR3 coding sequence is TGTGCCAGCGCTTCCGAAGGGCCCCAGCATTTT.

The rearrangement uses TRBV29-1 and TRBJ2-5; TRBD1 matches 8 bases. The CDR3 length is 13 residues. The V segment lost 2 bases and the J segment 7 bases; nucleotides outside the gene matches: 6. CDR1 and CDR2 from the germline V gene are SQVTM and ANQGSEA. The CDR3 protein is CSVEQGADGTQYF. The CDR3 DNA sequence: TGCAGCGTTGAACAGGGGGCGGATGGGACCCAGTACTTC.

CDR3 nucleotide sequence: TGTGCCAGTAGTATAGGGTCCAGGGGGCAGTTCTTC. This gives the protein CASSIGSRGQFF. This chain links TRBV19 with TRBJ2-1, with D tentatively TRBD1 (6 bases). The germline gives CDR1 LNHDA, CDR2 SQIVND (reference sequence). Trimming pared 1 base from V and 12 bases from J, leaving 10 bases between. There are 12 residues in the CDR3.

This clonotype has at least ten counts. The rearrangement uses TRBV2 and TRBJ1-6; a possible D gene is TRBD1 (6 bases). The CDR3 totals 13 residues. CDR1 and CDR2 from the germline V gene are SNHLY and FYNNEI. Trimming pared 7 bases from V and 9 bases from J, leaving 13 bases between. The DNA for the CDR3 is TGTGCCAGCACTGAGGGGGAGGGTTCACCCCTCCACTTT. Translating it yields CASTEGEGSPLHF.

J is TRBJ2-2 and V is TRBV24-1, with 8 bases lining up with TRBD1. The CDR3 has 16 amino acids. Looked up from germline, CDR1 is KGHDR and CDR2 is SFDVKD. V was clipped by 11 bases and J by 0 bases; unmatched bases: 10. The CDR3 coding sequence is TGTGCCAGCTCCATCTACAGGGGGACGAACACCGGGGAGCTGTTTTTT. Residues: CASSIYRGTNTGELFF.

The table lists this clonotype with many counts. J is TRBJ2-7 and V is TRBV29-1; D is possibly TRBD1 (5 bases). The V end was cut by 5 bases, the J end by 1 base, with 12 bases between. The CDR3 extends over 13 amino acids. Germline V gene data show CDR1 as SQVTM and CDR2 as ANQGSEA. CDR3 sequence (DNA): TGCAGCGTTTGCCGCAGGGATTCCTACGAGCAGTACTTC. Translated, it gives CSVCRRDSYEQYF.

This clonotype was seen repeatedly, ten times or more. This sequence joins TRBV29-1 and TRBJ2-7; 16 bases are a match to TRBD2. V trimming: 6 bases; J trimming: 5 bases; junction bases outside the gene matches: 10. The CDR3 extends over 16 amino acids. The germline V gene has CDR1 SQVTM and CDR2 ANQGSEA. CDR3 sequence (DNA): TGCAGCGTCGAGGGGGGACTAGCGGGAGGGCCCAACGAGCAGTACTTC. Protein sequence: CSVEGGLAGGPNEQYF.

This chain uses TRBV4-1 with TRBJ2-5; 13 bases are shared with TRBD2. This CDR3 region has 15 residues. J gave up 5 bases and V 6 bases, and 6 bases lay outside the gene matches. Germline assignment: CDR1 MGHRA and CDR2 YSYEKL. This chain's CDR3 is CASSLTSGGAETQYF. CDR3 bases: TGCGCCAGCAGTCTTACTAGCGGGGGGGCCGAGACCCAGTACTTC.

This sequence joins TRBV12-3 or TRBV12-4 and TRBJ1-5; 9 bases agree with TRBD1. The CDR3 is 16 residues long. Trimming cost V 2 bases and J 9 bases; bases outside gene matches: 11. The CDR3 DNA follows: TGTGCCAGCAGTTTATCGGGACAGGGTGCCCTGCGGCCCCAGCATTTT. The encoded protein is CASSLSGQGALRPQHF.

This clonotype occurred many times. V is TRBV2 and J is TRBJ2-5, with a possible D match to TRBD2 (6 bases). Trimming pared 3 bases from V and 1 base from J, leaving 9 bases between. Germline V gene sequence: CDR1 SNHLY, CDR2 FYNNEI. The CDR3 totals 14 residues. CDR3 protein: CASSDIAVQETQYF. In DNA form, the CDR3 reads TGTGCCAGCAGTGATATAGCGGTCCAAGAGACCCAGTACTTC.

This clonotype occurred many times. DNA of the CDR3: TGCAGTGCTAGAGAGAGAACGGTTCAGCCCCAGCATTTT. Amino acids: CSARERTVQPQHF. The rearrangement uses TRBV20-1 and TRBJ1-5; D gene uncertain. CDR3 length: 13 residues. CDR1 DFQATT and CDR2 SNEGSKA come from the germline V gene (reference sequence). Trimming removed 0 bases at V and 6 bases at J, with 9 bases between.

This chain connects TRBV7-9 to TRBJ2-7, with 10 bases matching TRBD1. The CDR3 has 14 residues. The V and J ends lost 5 bases and 6 bases, in that order; junction bases with no gene match: 7. CDR1 SEHNR and CDR2 FQNEAQ come from the germline V gene (reference sequence). CDR3 loop: CASSPGQGVREQYF. The CDR3, as DNA: TGTGCCAGCAGCCCCGGACAGGGGGTCCGCGAGCAGTACTTC.

In this sample, this clonotype turned up a few times. V usage is TRBV5-1 and J usage is TRBJ1-2, with 7 bases lining up with TRBD1. Germline V gives CDR1 SGHRS, CDR2 YFSETQ. The CDR3 spans 16 residues. V gave up 4 bases and J gave up 0 bases; unmatched junction bases: 9. The CDR3 region is CASSEPDRVANYGYTF. The CDR3 nucleotides read TGCGCCAGCAGCGAGCCCGACAGGGTAGCTAACTATGGCTACACCTTC.

Only a few counts were recorded for this clonotype. CDR3 sequence reads: CAGGPLAGASDTQYF. The CDR3 DNA sequence: TGTGCCGGAGGTCCATTAGCGGGAGCTTCAGATACGCAGTATTTT. V usage is TRBV2 and J usage is TRBJ2-3; TRBD2 aligns across 9 bases. Looked up from germline, CDR1 is SNHLY and CDR2 is FYNNEI. The CDR3 length is 15 residues. V shed 11 bases and J 4 bases; nucleotides not matched to a gene: 13. The whole variable domain, filled in from reference TRBV2 and TRBJ2-3, reads EPEVTQTPSHQVTQMGQEVILRCVPISNHLYFYWYRQILGQKVEFLVSFYNNEISEKSEIFDDQFSVERPDGSNFTLKIRSTKLEDSAMYFCAGGPLAGASDTQYFGPGTRLTVL.

The V call is TRBV12-3 or TRBV12-4, the J call TRBJ1-1; D might be TRBD1 (5 bases). The V end lost 3 bases, the J end lost 7 bases, and 6 bases lay between the germline ends. CDR3 length equals 11 residues. CDR3 in DNA: TGTGCCAGCAGTTTCAGGGATGAAGCTTTCTTT. Translation: CASSFRDEAFF.

Concerning this clonotype: This sequence may be a read error, since a much larger clone differs from it by one base. The V call is TRBV20-1, the J call TRBJ1-6; TRBD1 matches 8 bases. Germline-derived CDR1 and CDR2 are DFQATT and SNEGSKA (reference sequence). The CDR3 extends over 14 amino acids. V lost 2 bases to trimming and J lost 8 bases; unmatched junction nucleotides: 5. CDR3 DNA sequence: TGCAGTGCTAGACTGGACAGGGACTATTCACCCCTCCACTTT. The encoded protein is CSARLDRDYSPLHF.

A few counts support this clonotype. CDR3 amino acids: CASSPPMRENSEQYF. As DNA, the CDR3 is TGTGCCAGCAGCCCCCCAATGCGGGAGAATTCCGAGCAGTACTTC. The chain is built from TRBV7-2 and TRBJ2-7, with 7 bases lining up with TRBD2. V lost 5 bases, J lost 6 bases, and 13 bases stayed unmatched. CDR1 is SGHTA and CDR2 is FQGNSA in the germline V gene. The CDR3 has 15 residues.

This clonotype was detected many times. This chain links TRBV2 with TRBJ2-7; 8 bases are shared with TRBD1. The V gene end was trimmed by 8 bases and the J gene end by 2 bases; junction bases not matched to a gene: 8. The length of the CDR3 is 14 residues. Germline CDR1 SNHLY, CDR2 FYNNEI. The CDR3 region has the DNA TGTGCCAGCCTTGGACAGGGCCTAGCCTACGAGCAGTACTTC. Its translation is CASLGQGLAYEQYF. The full variable domain, completed using reference TRBV2 and TRBJ2-7, is EPEVTQTPSHQVTQMGQEVILRCVPISNHLYFYWYRQILGQKVEFLVSFYNNEISEKSEIFDDQFSVERPDGSNFTLKIRSTKLEDSAMYFCASLGQGLAYEQYFGPGTRLTVT.

This clonotype was counted only a few times. This chain connects TRBV11-2 to TRBJ2-5, with D perhaps TRBD1 or TRBD2 (5 bases each). This CDR3 has 13 residues. Germline V gives CDR1 SGHAT, CDR2 FQNNGV. Trimming stripped 10 bases from V and 3 bases from J, with 15 bases between. The DNA for the CDR3 is TGTGCCACTTCGGGGAGCAGGGAAGAGACCCAGTACTTC. As protein: CATSGSREETQYF.

This clonotype has a count of ten or more. The J gene is TRBJ1-1, the V gene TRBV29-1, with a possible D match to TRBD1 (6 bases). Germline V gene data show CDR1 as SQVTM and CDR2 as ANQGSEA. V was clipped by 6 bases and J by 1 base, with 12 bases between them. This CDR3 has 13 amino acids. The CDR3 protein is CSVNRVGNTEAFF. CDR3 bases: TGCAGCGTCAACAGGGTGGGGAACACTGAAGCTTTCTTT.

The rearrangement joins TRBV29-1 to TRBJ2-6, with a weak D call TRBD1 (6 bases). The CDR3 is 13 amino acids. Per the germline V gene, CDR1 is SQVTM and CDR2 is ANQGSEA. V was trimmed by 4 bases and J by 6 bases, leaving 10 bases between them. CDR3 region: CSVGQGMANVLTF. CDR3 in DNA: TGCAGCGTTGGTCAGGGGATGGCCAACGTCCTGACTTTC.

The chain is built from TRBV29-1 and TRBJ1-1; 7 nucleotides match TRBD1. Germline CDR1 SQVTM, CDR2 ANQGSEA. CDR3 size: 14 residues. V shed 4 bases and J 0 bases; nucleotides not matched to a gene: 5. The CDR3 DNA reads as TGCAGCGTTGGGGCAGGGGGACTGAACACTGAAGCTTTCTTT. It encodes CSVGAGGLNTEAFF. Combining the CDR3 with reference TRBV29-1 and TRBJ1-1 gives the whole variable domain SAVISQKPSRDICQRGTSLTIQCQVDSQVTMMFWYRQQPGQSLTLIATANQGSEATYESGFVIDKFPISRPNLTFSTLTVSNMSPEDSSIYLCSVGAGGLNTEAFFGQGTRLTVV.

This clonotype was observed a few times. The rearrangement uses TRBV12-3 or TRBV12-4 and TRBJ1-5; D possibly corresponds to TRBD1 (5 bases). The CDR3 is made up of 14 amino acids. V lost 5 bases to trimming and J lost 7 bases, with 15 bases between them. CDR3 nucleotides: TGTGCCAGCAGTCCGAACCGGGGACGGCAGCCCCAGCATTTT. It translates to CASSPNRGRQPQHF.

This clonotype was observed many times. CDR3 amino acids: CASGRTGGKYEQYF. In DNA form, the CDR3 reads TGTGCCAGCGGTCGGACAGGGGGAAAGTACGAGCAGTACTTC. This rearrangement joins TRBV7-2 to TRBJ2-7, with TRBD1 matching 10 bases. The length of the CDR3 is 14 residues. CDR1 and CDR2 (germline): SGHTA, FQGNSA. Germline trimming cut 8 bases from V and 4 bases from J; bases unmatched to any gene: 8.

V and J are TRBV5-1 and TRBJ2-5, with D maybe TRBD2 (5 bases). The CDR3 runs 13 residues. V lost 7 bases to trimming and J lost 2 bases, with 12 bases between them. Germline V lookup: CDR1 SGHRS, CDR2 YFSETQ. The CDR3 DNA reads as TGCGCCAGCCGCTATAGCGAGCAAGAGACCCAGTACTTC. This codes for CASRYSEQETQYF.

This clonotype was observed a few times. The V call is TRBV6-4, the J call TRBJ1-5, with D uncertain. The CDR3 loop spans 13 amino acids. Germline lookup yields CDR1 MRHNA and CDR2 SNTAGT. Trimming removed 5 bases at V and 6 bases at J, with 11 bases between. Here the CDR3 DNA reads TGTGCCAGCAGTATAAAGGAAGGTCAGCCCCAGCATTTT. Its protein product is CASSIKEGQPQHF.

This chain joins TRBV20-1 and TRBJ1-2; TRBD1 matches 8 bases. V was clipped by 7 bases and J by 4 bases; unmatched bases: 11. The CDR3 contains 14 residues. The germline V gene encodes CDR1 DFQATT and CDR2 SNEGSKA (reference sequence). The CDR3 bases are TGCAGTGTTACCCCGGACAGGGACGTCTATGGCTACACCTTC. As protein: CSVTPDRDVYGYTF.

CDR3 nucleotide sequence: TGTGCCAGCACCTACGGGGGATCGGCAACTAATGAAAAACTGTTTTTT. Translation: CASTYGGSATNEKLFF. This rearrangement joins TRBV12-3 or TRBV12-4 to TRBJ1-4; a weak D match, TRBD1 (5 bases). Trimming took 7 bases from V and 0 from J, leaving 15 bases between them. The length of the CDR3 is 16 residues.